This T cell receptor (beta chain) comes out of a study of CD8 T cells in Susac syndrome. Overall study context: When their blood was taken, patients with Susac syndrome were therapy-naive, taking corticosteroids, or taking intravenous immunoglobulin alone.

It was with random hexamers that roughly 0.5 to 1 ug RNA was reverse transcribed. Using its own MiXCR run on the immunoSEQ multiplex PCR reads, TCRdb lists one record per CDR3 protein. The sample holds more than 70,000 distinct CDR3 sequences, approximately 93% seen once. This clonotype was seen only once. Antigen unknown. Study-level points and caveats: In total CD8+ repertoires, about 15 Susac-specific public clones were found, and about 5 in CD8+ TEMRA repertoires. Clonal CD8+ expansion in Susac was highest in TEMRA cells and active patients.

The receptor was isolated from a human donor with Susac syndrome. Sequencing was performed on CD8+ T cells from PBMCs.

In DNA, the CDR3 is TGTGCCAGCAGCTTAGGATTCGGGCAGGCCTATGGCTACACCTTC. Translation: CASSLGFGQAYGYTF. The rearrangement uses TRBV7-6 and TRBJ1-2, with D uncertain. Between the trimmed V and J ends, which lost 1 base and 4 bases, there was a span of 13 bases. Per germline, CDR1 SGHVS and CDR2 FNYEAQ. This CDR3 has 15 amino acids.